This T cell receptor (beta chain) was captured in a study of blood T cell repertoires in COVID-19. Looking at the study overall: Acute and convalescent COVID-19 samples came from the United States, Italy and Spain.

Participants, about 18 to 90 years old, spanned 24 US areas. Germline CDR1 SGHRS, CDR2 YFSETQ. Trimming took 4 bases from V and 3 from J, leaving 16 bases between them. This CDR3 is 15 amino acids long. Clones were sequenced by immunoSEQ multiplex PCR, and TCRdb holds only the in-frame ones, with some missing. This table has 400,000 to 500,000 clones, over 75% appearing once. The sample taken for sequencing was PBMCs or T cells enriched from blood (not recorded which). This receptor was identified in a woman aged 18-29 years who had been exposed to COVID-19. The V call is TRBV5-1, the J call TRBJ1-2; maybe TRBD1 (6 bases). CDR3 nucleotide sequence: TGCGCCAGCAGCAATCAGGGGACGCTAGACTATGGCTACACCTTC. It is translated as CASSNQGTLDYGYTF.